This TCR beta chain was obtained from a study of T-cell reconstitution after alpha-beta-depleted transplantation in children. This clonotype appeared a few times. What it binds is unknown. General study points: T cells produced anew were the main source of T-cell counts and diversity one year after transplant. Surviving recipient T cells and thymic progenitors produced the high day-60 TCRbeta diversity seen in some patients. The origin of alpha-beta T cells about two months after transplant was reportedly several hundred expanded graft clones.

During its preparation, the TCRbeta library received unique molecular identifiers. A single record per CDR3 protein comes from TCRdb applying MiXCR to the PCR reads. This sample has 450,000 to 600,000 distinct CDR3 sequences, with 10% to 15% found just once. Material: PBMCs, mostly from graft donor cells, obtained 360 days after TCRalphabeta/CD19-depleted stem cell transplant. This TCR was sampled from a male patient younger than 18 who had a stem cell transplant for acute myeloid leukemia, so the T cells may come from the graft donor.

CDR3 region: CASSFMWTGTYEQYF. For the CDR3, the DNA is TGTGCCAGCAGCTTCATGTGGACCGGTACCTACGAGCAGTACTTC. This chain connects TRBV7-9 to TRBJ2-7, with D unclear. Germline V gene data show CDR1 as SEHNR and CDR2 as FQNEAQ (reference sequence). The V gene lost 3 bases and the J gene lost 2 bases, with 14 bases spanning the gap. There are 15 residues in the CDR3.